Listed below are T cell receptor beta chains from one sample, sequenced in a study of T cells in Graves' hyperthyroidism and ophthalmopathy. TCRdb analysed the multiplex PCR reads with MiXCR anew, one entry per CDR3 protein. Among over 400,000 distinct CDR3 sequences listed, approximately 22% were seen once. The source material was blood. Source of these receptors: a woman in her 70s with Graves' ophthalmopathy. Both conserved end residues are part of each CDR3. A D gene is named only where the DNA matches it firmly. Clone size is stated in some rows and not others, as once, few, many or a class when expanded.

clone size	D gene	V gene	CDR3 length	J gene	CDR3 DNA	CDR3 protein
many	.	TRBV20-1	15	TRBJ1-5	TGCAGTGCTAGAGATAAAGGGGGGTTGAATCAGCCCCAGCATTTT	CSARDKGGLNQPQHF
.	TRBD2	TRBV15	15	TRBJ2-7	TGTGCCACCAGCGGGATAGCGGGAGGCCCCTACGAGCAGTACTTC	CATSGIAGGPYEQYF
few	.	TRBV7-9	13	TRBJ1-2	TGTGCCAGCAGCCCGTCGCAGGGTGGTGGCTACACCTTC	CASSPSQGGGYTF
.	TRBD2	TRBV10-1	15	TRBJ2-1	TGCGCCAGCAGTGAGGTAGCGGGAAGTGGGATTGAGCAGTTCTTC	CASSEVAGSGIEQFF
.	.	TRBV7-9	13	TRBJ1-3	TGTGCCTCCTTCGTTGGACCTGGAAACACCATATATTTT	CASFVGPGNTIYF
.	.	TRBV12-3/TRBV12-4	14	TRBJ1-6	TGTGCCAGCAGTTACATTCACTATAATTCACCCCTCCACTTT	CASSYIHYNSPLHF
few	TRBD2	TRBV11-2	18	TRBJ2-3	TGTGCCAGCAGCCCAGGCGGGACTAGCGGGAGGGTCACAGATACGCAGTATTTT	CASSPGGTSGRVTDTQYF
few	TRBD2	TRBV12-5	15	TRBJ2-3	TGTGCTAGTGGTTTGGGTCGGGGGGTCACAGATACGCAGTATTTT	CASGLGRGVTDTQYF
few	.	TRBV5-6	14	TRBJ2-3	TGTGCCAGCAGCTTGCCCCGAAGCACAGATACGCAGTATTTT	CASSLPRSTDTQYF
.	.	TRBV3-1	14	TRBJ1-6	TGTGCCAGCAGCCAGGTGGCAGATAATTCACCCCTCCACTTT	CASSQVADNSPLHF
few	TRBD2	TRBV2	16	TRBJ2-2	TGTGCCATACCCGGGAGGGCCGGGTTGAGCACCGGGGAGCTGTTTTTT	CAIPGRAGLSTGELFF
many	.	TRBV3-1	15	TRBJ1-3	TGTGCCAGCAGCCAAGAGGTCCGGTCTGGAAACACCATATATTTT	CASSQEVRSGNTIYF
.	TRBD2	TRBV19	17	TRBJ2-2	TGTGCCAGTGCCCCGGGACTAGCGGGATCGAACACCGGGGAGCTGTTTTTT	CASAPGLAGSNTGELFF
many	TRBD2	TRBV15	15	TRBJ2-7	TGTGCCGATCGAACGACTAGCGGGAGATCCTACGAGCAGTACTTC	CADRTTSGRSYEQYF
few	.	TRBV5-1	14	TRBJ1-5	TGCGCCAGCAGCTTGGACGGACAAAATCAGCCCCAGCATTTT	CASSLDGQNQPQHF
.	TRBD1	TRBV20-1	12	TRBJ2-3	TGCAGCTTGGACAGGGCCGCAGATACGCAGTATTTT	CSLDRAADTQYF
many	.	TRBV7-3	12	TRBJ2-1	TGTGCCAGCAGCCCCGGGGACACCGAGCAGTTCTTC	CASSPGDTEQFF
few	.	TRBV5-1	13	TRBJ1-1	TGCGCCAGCAGCCGGGGGCTGGGGACTGAAGCTTTCTTT	CASSRGLGTEAFF
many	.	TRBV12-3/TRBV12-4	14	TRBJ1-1	TGTGCCAGCAGTTTAGGAAGGGGGGACACTGAAGCTTTCTTT	CASSLGRGDTEAFF
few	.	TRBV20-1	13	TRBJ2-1	TGCAGTGCCCAGGTAGCGGTCGGCGGTGAGCAGTTCTTC	CSAQVAVGGEQFF
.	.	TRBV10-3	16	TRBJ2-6	TGTGCCATCAGTGATTCAGGCCGCTCTGGGGCCAACGTCCTGACTTTC	CAISDSGRSGANVLTF
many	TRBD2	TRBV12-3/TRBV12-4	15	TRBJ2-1	TGTGCCAGCAGTCTAAGCGGGATAAGGTACAATGAGCAGTTCTTC	CASSLSGIRYNEQFF